This TCR beta chain came from a study of neurological immune-mediated disorders. About this clonotype itself: The CDR3 ends on some other residue instead of the conserved phenylalanine or tryptophan, so this is likely a read error.

TCRdb called the 5' RACE reads again in MiXCR, with one record for every CDR3 protein. Of roughly 48,000 distinct CDR3 sequences detected, about 12% appear once; the ten largest clones hold 3.5% to 5%. Sample time point: longitudinal time-point 2. This TCR derives from a male donor with HTLV-1-associated myelopathy (HAM/TSP). Sequencing used PBMCs.

DNA for the CDR3: TGTGCCAGCAGTTTAGGAGCGGCTCAACCCGATACGCAGTATTAT. Its translation: CASSLGAAQPDTQYY. This chain links TRBV12-3 or TRBV12-4 with TRBJ2-3; possible D gene TRBD2, 5 bases. This CDR3 region has 15 residues. V was trimmed by 1 base and J by 6 bases, leaving 14 bases between them.